This T cell receptor (beta chain) came from a study of blood T cell repertoires in COVID-19 (dated by TCRdb to between 2020 and 2021). A note on the overall study: Collaborator samples came from the United States, Italy and Spain and covered acute and convalescent phases of COVID-19. Samples came from the ongoing ImmuneRACE study (first 160 participants) plus 1,254 subjects from 6 global collaborators. The material from the prospective study consisted of cDNA or gDNA derived from T cells, B-cell-depleted T cells, or PBMCs. The sample metadata nearly always contained a de-identified subject ID, COVID-19 status, age in years and sex. The repertoires were made available in a free public database intended to serve as a resource for research on the immune response to SARS-CoV-2. Deeply sampled blood TCRbeta repertoires from subjects exposed to, actively infected with, or recovered from COVID-19 were included in the dataset. HLA class I and class II types, where available, came from metadata supplied by the sample provider rather than from assay-based typing.

General conclusions and limits of the study: The quantity of clinical and demographic metadata differed by source and by participant and was supplied without curation.

TCRbeta CDR3 regions were amplified from genomic DNA using the immunoSEQ Assay, a bias-controlled multiplex PCR. Per the source publication's procedure: Within the assay, amplification of reference gene primers was used to estimate how many nucleated cells each sample contained. To quantify the absolute abundance of each unique TCRbeta CDR3 rearrangement, sequence reads were collapsed and filtered. Productive Simpson clonality was computed per sample as the square root of Simpson's diversity index over productive rearrangements. Sourced from immuneACCESS, this table was stored by TCRdb with only in-frame sequences that have V and J called. A share of the clones is absent; for the studies checked, an unresolved V gene accounts for under half, and the remainder has no known explanation. The DNA gave D and trimming, while V, J and clone size come from that table. Present in this sample are a few hundred thousand clones, approximately 91% of which were seen just once. The ten biggest clones cover 1.2% of the sample.

Participants in the prospective study were aged about 18 to 95 years, lived in some 24 United States geographic areas, and enrolled through a virtual design. To assign participants to cohorts, the prospective study relied on clinical history that participants themselves reported in a screening survey and a study questionnaire. Mobile phlebotomists in the prospective study collected whole blood, serum and a nasopharyngeal or oropharyngeal swab from every participant. Over an approximately 2-month period, participants in the prospective study had the option of providing additional blood draws and questionnaires. Before DNA extraction, blood samples from the prospective study were shipped at room temperature or frozen. The CDR3 holds 15 amino acids from the cysteine to the phenylalanine. CDR3 DNA only is kept here, 45 bases in frame from base 1. Trimming accounts for 5 bases at V and 2 bases at J, while the number of junction bases matched to no gene is 9. From a lookup of the germline V gene, CDR1 and CDR2 are MRHNA and SNTAGT.

Comments on this clone: Its antigen is not yet known. Base qualities were left out, and no much larger clone turns up one base away.

The TCR was taken from a human donor in a cohort exposed to, infected with or recovered from COVID-19 (not recorded which). The donor label of this sample is uncertain. Sequencing was carried out using PBMCs or T cells enriched from blood (not recorded which). The chain links TRBV6-4 with TRBJ2-7, with 7 bases in between that match TRBD1. The CDR3 region has the sequence CASSPGQQLPYEQYF. The bases are TGTGCCAGCAGTCCGGGACAGCAGCTTCCCTACGAGCAGTACTTC.